The T cell receptor beta chain described here comes from a study of human T cells and chemical hapten exposure. Extraction yielded total RNA from whole blood (unfractionated). General study points: TCRs at a frequency above 1 in 1000 stayed unchanged with DPC sensitization.

The sample holds a few counts of this clonotype. Its target is not known. The library put unique molecular identifiers onto individual cDNA molecules. Original processing notes: Sample-level TCR yields exhibited a median of about 96,000, with a range of roughly 23,224 to 750,000. Using its own MiXCR run on the 5' RACE reads, TCRdb lists one record per CDR3 protein. These V and J calls are TCRdb output, not the study's own analysis. Here the sample spans roughly 82,000 distinct CDR3 sequences, about 15% being singletons. With 6 bases clipped from V and 2 bases from J, the junction kept 9 bases outside the gene matches. The length of the CDR3 is 15 residues. Germline V gene data show CDR1 as SNHLY and CDR2 as FYNNEI.

The sequence derives from a female donor in good health. The chain couples TRBV2 to TRBJ1-1; 7 positions match TRBD1. The CDR3 nucleotides read TGTGCCAGCAGGACAGACAGGGCCCTAAACACTGAAGCTTTCTTT. This sequence encodes CASRTDRALNTEAFF.